This T cell receptor beta chain was captured in a study of breast tumors, draining lymph nodes, adjacent tissues. General observations from the study: Tumors had less TCR diversity than lymph nodes, more than nontumor tissue. Data only fit, rather than demonstrated, lymph node origin of most tumor T cells. Compared with basal-like, luminal-like tumors shared significantly more repertoire with nontumor tissue.

Breast cancer patients provided tissue from their axillary draining lymph nodes. A single record per CDR3 protein comes from TCRdb applying MiXCR to the multiplex PCR reads. Of 150,000 to 200,000 distinct CDR3 sequences in the sample, 30% to 35% were seen once. The CDR3 runs to 18 residues. V was pared by 5 bases and J by 0 bases, with 6 bases of the junction left unmatched. Per germline, CDR1 SGHTA and CDR2 FQGTGA. Notes on this clonotype: Antigen unknown.

The sequenced sample consisted of axillary lymph node tissue. V and J are TRBV7-3 and TRBJ2-6; 11 nucleotides match TRBD2. The receptor comes from a female donor with breast cancer. Some clones in this sample may be carry-over from other donors' samples. CDR3 residues: CASSPRLAGFSGANVLTF. The CDR3 DNA is TGTGCCAGCAGCCCGAGACTAGCGGGGTTCTCTGGGGCCAACGTCCTGACTTTC.